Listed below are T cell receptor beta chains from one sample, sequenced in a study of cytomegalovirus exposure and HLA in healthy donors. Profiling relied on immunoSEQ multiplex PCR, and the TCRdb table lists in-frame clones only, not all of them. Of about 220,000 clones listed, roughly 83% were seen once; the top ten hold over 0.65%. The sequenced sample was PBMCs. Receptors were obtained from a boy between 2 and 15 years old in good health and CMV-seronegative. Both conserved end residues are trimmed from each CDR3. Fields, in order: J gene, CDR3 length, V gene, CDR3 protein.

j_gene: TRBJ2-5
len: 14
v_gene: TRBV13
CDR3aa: ASSTWTSGAPGTQY

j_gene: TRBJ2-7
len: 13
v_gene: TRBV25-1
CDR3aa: ASSGGLAGSYEQY

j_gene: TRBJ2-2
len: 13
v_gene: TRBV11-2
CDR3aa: ASSPAGRVAGELF

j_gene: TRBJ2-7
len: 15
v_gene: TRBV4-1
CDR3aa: ASSQVLAGGSRYEQY

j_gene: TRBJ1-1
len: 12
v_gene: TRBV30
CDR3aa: AWEPGVGNTEAF

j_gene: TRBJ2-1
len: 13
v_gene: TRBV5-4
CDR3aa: ASSFVQREGGEQF

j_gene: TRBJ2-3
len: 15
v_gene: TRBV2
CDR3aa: ASSGRTSGSYSDTQY

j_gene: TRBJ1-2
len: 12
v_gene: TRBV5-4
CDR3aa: ASSLEGGADGYT

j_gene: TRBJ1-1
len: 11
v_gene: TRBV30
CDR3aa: AWSHGVNTEAF

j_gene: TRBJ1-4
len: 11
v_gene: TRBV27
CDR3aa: ASSLTNRGQLF

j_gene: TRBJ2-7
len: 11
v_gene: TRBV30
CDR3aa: AWSWEGVYEQY

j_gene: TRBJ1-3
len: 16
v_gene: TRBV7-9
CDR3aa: ASISLPGQGPSGNTIY

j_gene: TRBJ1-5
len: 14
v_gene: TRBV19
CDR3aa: ASSRGARGYNQPQH

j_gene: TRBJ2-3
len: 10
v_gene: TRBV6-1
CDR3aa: ASSAFPDTQY

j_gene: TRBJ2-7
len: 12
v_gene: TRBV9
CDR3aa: ASSSGTATYEQY

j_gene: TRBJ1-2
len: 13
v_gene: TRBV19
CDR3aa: ASSIPGVGYYGYT

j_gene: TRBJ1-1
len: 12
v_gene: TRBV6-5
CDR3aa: ASSYVSGRAEAF

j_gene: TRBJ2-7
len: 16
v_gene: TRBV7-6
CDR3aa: ASSLYIVGGGVSYEQY

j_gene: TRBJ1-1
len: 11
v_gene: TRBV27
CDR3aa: ASSASTGREAF

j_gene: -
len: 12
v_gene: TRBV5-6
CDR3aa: ASSGGTGGDEQY

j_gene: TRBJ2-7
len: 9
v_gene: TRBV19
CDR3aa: ASSVHSEQY

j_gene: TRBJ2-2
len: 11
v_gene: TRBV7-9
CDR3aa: ASSSEGTGELF

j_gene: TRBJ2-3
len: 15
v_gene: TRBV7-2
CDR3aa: ASSFGLAGVITDTQY

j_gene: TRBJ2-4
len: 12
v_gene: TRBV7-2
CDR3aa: ASAGLAGGHIQY

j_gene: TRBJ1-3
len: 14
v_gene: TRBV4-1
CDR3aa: ASSQEDILSGNTIY

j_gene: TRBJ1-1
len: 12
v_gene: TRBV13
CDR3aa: ASSLPTVSTEAF

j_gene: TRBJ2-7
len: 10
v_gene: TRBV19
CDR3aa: ASLDSSYEQY

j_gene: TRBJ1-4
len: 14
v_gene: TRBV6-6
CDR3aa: ASSYSPTASGEKLF

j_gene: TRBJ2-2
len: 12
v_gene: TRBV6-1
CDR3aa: ASSESGRTGELF

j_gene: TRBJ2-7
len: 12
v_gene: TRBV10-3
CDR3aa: AILDGTGGREQY

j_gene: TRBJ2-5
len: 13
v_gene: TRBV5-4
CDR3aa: ASSATSGGGKTQY

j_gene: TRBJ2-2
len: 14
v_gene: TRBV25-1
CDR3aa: ASSEYAPPGAGELF

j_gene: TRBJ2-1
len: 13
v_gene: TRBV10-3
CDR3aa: AISGGQGGYNEQF

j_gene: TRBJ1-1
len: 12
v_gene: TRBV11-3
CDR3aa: ASSLGGQGTEAF

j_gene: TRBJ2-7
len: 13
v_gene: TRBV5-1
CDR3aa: ASSLGQPSTYEQY

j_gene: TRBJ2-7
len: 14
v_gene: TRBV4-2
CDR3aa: ASSQGRGRRYYEQY

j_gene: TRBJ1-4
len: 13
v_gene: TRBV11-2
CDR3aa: ASSSIGTGSEKLF

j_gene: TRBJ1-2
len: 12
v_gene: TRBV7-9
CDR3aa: SSSPRRDSYGYT

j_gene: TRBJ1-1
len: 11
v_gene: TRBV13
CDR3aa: ASSPRQDTEAF

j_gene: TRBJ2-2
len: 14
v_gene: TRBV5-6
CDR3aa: ASSLQRQGLLGELF

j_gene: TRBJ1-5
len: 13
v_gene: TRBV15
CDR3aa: ATSPDSYSNQPQH

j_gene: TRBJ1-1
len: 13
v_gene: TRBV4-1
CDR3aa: ASSPAGTGVAEAF

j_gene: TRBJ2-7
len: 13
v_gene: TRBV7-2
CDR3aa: ASSFSGTRPYEQY

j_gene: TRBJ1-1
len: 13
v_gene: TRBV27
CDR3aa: ASPQGAFMNTEAF

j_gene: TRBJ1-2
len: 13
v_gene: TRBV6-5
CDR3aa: ASSYSQGSVYGYT

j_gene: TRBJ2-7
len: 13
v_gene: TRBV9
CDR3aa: ASSPKGGSPYEQY

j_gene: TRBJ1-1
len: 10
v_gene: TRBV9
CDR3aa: ASSSSGTEAF

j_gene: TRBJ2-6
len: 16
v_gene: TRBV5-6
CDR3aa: ASSSLGGHLSGANVLT

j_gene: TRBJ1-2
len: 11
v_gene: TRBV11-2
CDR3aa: ASSLGQSHGYT

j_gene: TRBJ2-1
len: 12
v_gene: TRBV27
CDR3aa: ASSPGLTFREQF

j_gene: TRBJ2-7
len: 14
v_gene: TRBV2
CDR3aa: ASSELPSGSSYEQY

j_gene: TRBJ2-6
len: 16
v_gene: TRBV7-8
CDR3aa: ASSPTGARGTGANVLT

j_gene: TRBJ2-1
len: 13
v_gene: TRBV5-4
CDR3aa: ASSLGVGAKTEQF

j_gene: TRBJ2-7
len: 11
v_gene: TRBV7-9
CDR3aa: ASSLGGILEQY

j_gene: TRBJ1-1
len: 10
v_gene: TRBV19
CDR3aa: ASSIGQSEAF